The 7 T cell receptor beta chains below were found in one sample sequenced in a study of early T cells in non-severe SARS-CoV-2 infection. Using its own MiXCR run on the 5' RACE reads, TCRdb lists one record per CDR3 protein. The top ten clones hold roughly 7.2% of a sample with tens of thousands of distinct CDR3 sequences, roughly an eighth of them seen once. The material sequenced was whole blood. The source is an adult who was a healthcare worker with PCR-confirmed SARS-CoV-2 infection or an uninfected control (not recorded which).

The chain couples TRBV20-1 to TRBJ2-1; weak D call: TRBD2 (6 bases). Trimming took 6 bases from V and 0 from J, leaving 12 bases between them. The CDR3 has 14 residues. CDR1 is DFQATT, CDR2 SNEGSKA, per germline (reference sequence). CDR3 residues: CSAELAASYNEQFF. CDR3 in DNA: TGCAGTGCAGAACTAGCAGCCTCCTACAATGAGCAGTTCTTC.

This clonotype was counted a few times. The V gene is TRBV10-3, the J gene TRBJ2-3; perhaps TRBD2 as D (6 bases). The germline V gene has CDR1 ENHRY and CDR2 SYGVKD. Trimming cost V 3 bases and J 4 bases, with 14 bases left between them. The CDR3 covers 15 residues. In DNA form, the CDR3 reads TGTGCCATCAGTGAATTCGGGGGAGAAGCAGATACGCAGTATTTT. This sequence encodes CAISEFGGEADTQYF.

This clonotype was observed a handful of times. This sequence joins TRBV11-2 and TRBJ2-2; D may be TRBD1 (6 bases). This CDR3 is built from 16 residues. The germline gives CDR1 SGHAT, CDR2 FQNNGV. Trimming took off 3 bases at V and 3 bases at J, with 14 bases between the two ends. CDR3 in amino acids: CASSFGGGYYTGELFF. DNA for the CDR3: TGTGCCAGCAGCTTTGGTGGGGGCTACTACACCGGGGAGCTGTTTTTT. Supplemented by reference TRBV11-2 and TRBJ2-2, the full variable domain reads EAGVAQSPRYKIIEKRQSVAFWCNPISGHATLYWYQQILGQGPKLLIQFQNNGVVDDSQLPKDRFSAERLKGVDSTLKIQPAKLEDSAVYLCASSFGGGYYTGELFFGEGSRLTVL.

This clonotype came up a few times. The chain has TRBV30 and TRBJ2-7; 10 bases align to TRBD2. The V and J ends lost 3 bases and 3 bases, in that order; junction bases with no gene match: 5. The CDR3 runs to 14 residues. Germline values: CDR1 GTSNPN, CDR2 SVGIG (reference sequence). The CDR3 loop is CAWSPGLASYEQYF. CDR3 DNA: TGTGCCTGGAGCCCGGGACTAGCGAGCTACGAGCAGTACTTC.

The chain joins TRBV27 to TRBJ2-1; TRBD2 might be the D (5 bases). Germline V gives CDR1 MNHEY, CDR2 SMNVEV (reference sequence). V was trimmed by 5 bases and J by 4 bases, leaving 9 bases between them. This CDR3 comprises 13 residues. The DNA for the CDR3 is TGTGCCAGCAGTCCTCGACTATACAATGAGCAGTTCTTC. Protein: CASSPRLYNEQFF.

This clonotype was detected only a few times. The chain is built from TRBV5-6 and TRBJ1-6; D is unresolved. Germline loops: CDR1 SGHDT, CDR2 YYEEEE. Between the trimmed V and J ends, which lost 2 bases and 7 bases, there was a span of 4 bases. This CDR3 has 12 amino acids. The CDR3 region is CASSFVNSPLHF. DNA for the CDR3: TGTGCCAGCAGCTTCGTAAATTCACCCCTCCACTTT.

The CDR3 DNA follows: TGCGCCAGCAGCTTGGGGCAGGATCCTAGGGGCTACACCTTC. This codes for CASSLGQDPRGYTF. The gene calls are TRBV5-1 and TRBJ1-2, with D uncertain. CDR1 is SGHRS and CDR2 is YFSETQ in the germline V gene. The CDR3 spans 14 residues. V gave up 0 bases and J gave up 8 bases, with 14 bases separating them.